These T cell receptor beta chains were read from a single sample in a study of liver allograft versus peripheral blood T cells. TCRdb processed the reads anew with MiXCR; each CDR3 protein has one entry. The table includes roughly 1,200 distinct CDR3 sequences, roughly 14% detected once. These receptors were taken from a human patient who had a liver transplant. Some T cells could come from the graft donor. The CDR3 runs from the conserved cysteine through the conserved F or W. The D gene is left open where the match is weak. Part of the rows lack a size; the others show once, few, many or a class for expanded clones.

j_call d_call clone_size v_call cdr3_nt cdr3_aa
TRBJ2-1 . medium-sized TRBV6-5 TGTGCCAGCAGCCGGTGGGGGGGGGCCCCCTACAATGAGCAGTTCTTC CASSRWGGAPYNEQFF
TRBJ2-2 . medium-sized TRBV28 TGTGCCAGCAGTCATGAGTCCACCGGGGAGCTGTTTTTT CASSHESTGELFF
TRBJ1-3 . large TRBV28 TGTGCCAGCAGTTTATATAGGACATATGGAAACACCATATATTTT CASSLYRTYGNTIYF
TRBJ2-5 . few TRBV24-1 TGTGCCACCAGCGATTCACAGACCCAGTACTTC CATSDSQTQYF
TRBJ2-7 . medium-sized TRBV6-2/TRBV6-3 TGTGCCAGCAGTTATGGGCCTACGCAGCAGTACTTC CASSYGPTQQYF
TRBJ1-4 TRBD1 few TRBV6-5 TGTGCCAGCAGAATGGGACAGGGAAGTGAAAAACTGTTTTTT CASRMGQGSEKLFF
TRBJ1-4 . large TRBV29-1 TGCAGCGTTCGGAGTGGGGAAAAACTGTTTTTT CSVRSGEKLFF
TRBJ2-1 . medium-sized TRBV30 TGTGCCTGGAGTACAGGACAGCGTTCCTACAATGAGCAGTTCTTC CAWSTGQRSYNEQFF
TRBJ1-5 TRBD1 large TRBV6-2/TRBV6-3 TGTGCCAGCAGTTACAGGGGGCGGAATCAGCCCCAGCATTTT CASSYRGRNQPQHF
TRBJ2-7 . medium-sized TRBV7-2 TGTGCCAGCAGCTTAGTGGAGTACGAGCAGTACTTC CASSLVEYEQYF
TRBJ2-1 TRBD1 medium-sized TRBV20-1 TGCAGTGCTGATCGACAGGGCAGGAATGAGCAGTTCTTC CSADRQGRNEQFF
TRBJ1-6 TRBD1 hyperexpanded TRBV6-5 TGTGCCAGCAGAATGGGACAGGGGTTTTATAATTCACCCCTCCACTTT CASRMGQGFYNSPLHF
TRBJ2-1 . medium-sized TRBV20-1 TGCAGCGCATACTTGAATGAGCAGTTCTTC CSAYLNEQFF
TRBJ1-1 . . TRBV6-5 TGTGCCAGCAGACCGATCATCAGGGCTCGTAACACTGAAGCTTTCTTT CASRPIIRARNTEAFF
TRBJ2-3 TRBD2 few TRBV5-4 TGTGCCAGCAGCATAAGACTAGCGGGGGACACAGATACGCAGTATTTT CASSIRLAGDTDTQYF
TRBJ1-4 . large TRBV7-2 TGTGCCAGCAGCCTCCAGGGGACACCGACATTTCCGGAAAAACTGTTTTTT CASSLQGTPTFPEKLFF
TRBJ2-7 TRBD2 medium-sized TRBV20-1 TGCAGTGCTCCACCGCCTCTAGCGGGTAAGCACGAGCAGTACTTC CSAPPPLAGKHEQYF
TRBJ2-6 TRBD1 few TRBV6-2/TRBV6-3 TGTGCCAGCAGTTGGGACAGTGGGGCCAACGTCCTGACTTTC CASSWDSGANVLTF
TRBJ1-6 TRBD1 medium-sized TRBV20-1 TGCAGTGCAAAGACAGGGTTGAATTCACCCCTCCACTTT CSAKTGLNSPLHF
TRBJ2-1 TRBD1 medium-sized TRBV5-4 TGTGCCAGCAGCCCGAACAGGGGGCGCTTCAATGAGCAGTTCTTC CASSPNRGRFNEQFF
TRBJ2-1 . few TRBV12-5 TGTGCTAGTGGCCCGGGGGCGGGCTGGAATGAGCAGTTCTTC CASGPGAGWNEQFF
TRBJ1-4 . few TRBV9 TGTGCCAGTTCGAAGGGGAGCCTTGCTAATGAAAAACTGTTTTTT CASSKGSLANEKLFF
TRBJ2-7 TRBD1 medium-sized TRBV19 TGTGCCAGTAGTACGGGCAGGGGGCGCTCCTACGAGCAGTACTTC CASSTGRGRSYEQYF
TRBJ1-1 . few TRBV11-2 TGTGCCAGCAGCTTAGTTTTGGGGGAGGCCACTGAAGCTTTCTTT CASSLVLGEATEAFF
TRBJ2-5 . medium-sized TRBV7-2 TGTGCCAGCAGCTTGGCGGGAACACAAGAGACCCAGTACTTC CASSLAGTQETQYF